The T cell receptor (beta chain) under discussion was sequenced for a study of blood T cells in healthy people across ages. Drawing of peripheral blood yielded 7.5 to 10 milliliters from each donor. A second PCR, run for about 6 to 11 cycles, used a sample-barcoded 5' primer plus a J-beta primer mix. A 12-random-nucleotide template-switch adaptor tagged each cDNA molecule. Via MiXCR, TCRdb re-called the 5' RACE reads, giving one row per CDR3 protein. The sample consists of around 780,000 distinct CDR3 sequences, under 30% of them appearing once. The germline V gene has CDR1 MNHNS and CDR2 SASEGT. The CDR3 totals 16 residues. Trimming removed 0 bases from V and 3 bases from J, with 14 bases in between. The same data also went into a second study, on T cells of mothers and their children. In that study: The search for persistent microchimeric T cell clones detected none.

The clonotype was recovered from a boy aged 5 to 17 in good health. This sequence joins TRBV6-1 and TRBJ1-1, with D possibly being TRBD1 (6 bases). The sequenced sample consisted of blood. The CDR3 region has the DNA TGTGCCAGCAGTGAAGCGGATCGGGGGGCTTACACTGAAGCTTTCTTT. Translated, it gives CASSEADRGAYTEAFF.